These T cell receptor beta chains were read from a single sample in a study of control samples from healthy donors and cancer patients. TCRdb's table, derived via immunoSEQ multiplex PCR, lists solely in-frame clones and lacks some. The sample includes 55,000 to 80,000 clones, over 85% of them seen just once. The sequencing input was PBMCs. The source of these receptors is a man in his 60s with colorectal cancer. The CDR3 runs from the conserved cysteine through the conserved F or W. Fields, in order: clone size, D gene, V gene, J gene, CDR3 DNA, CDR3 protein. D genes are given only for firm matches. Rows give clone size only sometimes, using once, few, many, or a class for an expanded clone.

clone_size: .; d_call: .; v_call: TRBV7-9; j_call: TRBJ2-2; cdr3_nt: TGTGCCAGCGAAAATGTCTATTTGCCAACACCGAACACCGGGGAGCTGTTTTTT; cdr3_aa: CASENVYLPTPNTGELFF
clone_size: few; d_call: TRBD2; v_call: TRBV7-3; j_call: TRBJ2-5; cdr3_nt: TGTGCCAGCAGCTCAGCGGGGGGGCCTAGGGAGACCCAGTACTTC; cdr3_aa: CASSSAGGPRETQYF
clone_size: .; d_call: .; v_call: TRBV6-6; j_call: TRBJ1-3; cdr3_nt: TGTGCCAGCAGTTACGACCCCTCTGGAAACACCATATATTTT; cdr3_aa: CASSYDPSGNTIYF
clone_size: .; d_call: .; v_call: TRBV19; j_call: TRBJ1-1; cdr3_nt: TGTGCCAGTAGTATAGGGGAGAACACTCCGAACACTGAAGCTTTCTTT; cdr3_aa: CASSIGENTPNTEAFF
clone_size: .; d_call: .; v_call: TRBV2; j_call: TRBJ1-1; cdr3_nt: TGTGCCAGTAAGCGGACGAACACTGAAGCTTTCTTT; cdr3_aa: CASKRTNTEAFF
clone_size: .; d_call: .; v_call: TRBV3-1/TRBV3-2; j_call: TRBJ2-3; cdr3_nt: TGTGCCAGCAGCCGGGGGGGCCGCACAGATACGCAGTATTTT; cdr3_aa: CASSRGGRTDTQYF
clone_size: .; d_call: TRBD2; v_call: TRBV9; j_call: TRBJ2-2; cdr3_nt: TGTGCCAGCAGCGTAGACCATAGCGGGGGGAGGACCGGGGAGCTGTTTTTT; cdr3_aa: CASSVDHSGGRTGELFF
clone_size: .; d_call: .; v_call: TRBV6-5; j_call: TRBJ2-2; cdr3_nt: TGTGCCAGCAGTTACAGGGAGAACACCGGGGAGCTGTTTTTT; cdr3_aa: CASSYRENTGELFF
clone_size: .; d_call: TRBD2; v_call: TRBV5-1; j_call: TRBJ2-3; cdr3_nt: TGCGCCAGCAGCATAGCTACTAGCGGGGTGCTTGGAGATACGCAGTATTTT; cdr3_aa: CASSIATSGVLGDTQYF
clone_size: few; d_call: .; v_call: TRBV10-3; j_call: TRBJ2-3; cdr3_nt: TGTGCCATCAGTGACCCATCCCATTCCACAGATACGCAGTATTTT; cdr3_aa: CAISDPSHSTDTQYF
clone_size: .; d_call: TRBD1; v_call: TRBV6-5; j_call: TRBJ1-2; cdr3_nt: TGTGCCAGCAAGGAGGGGGCAGATGGCTACACCTTC; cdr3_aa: CASKEGADGYTF
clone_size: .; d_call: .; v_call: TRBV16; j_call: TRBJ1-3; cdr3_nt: TGTGCCAGCAGCCAACCCAGACAGACCGTCGATATGTACTCTGGAAACACCATATATTTT; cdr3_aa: CASSQPRQTVDMYSGNTIYF
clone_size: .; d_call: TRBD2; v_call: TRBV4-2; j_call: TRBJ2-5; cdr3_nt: TGTGCCAGCAGCCAAGACCGGGGGGGGCCTCCAGAGACCCAGTACTTC; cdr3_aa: CASSQDRGGPPETQYF
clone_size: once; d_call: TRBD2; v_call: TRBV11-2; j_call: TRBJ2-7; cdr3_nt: TGTGCCAGCAGCTCCGGGACTAGCGGGGGCCTCTACGAGCAGTACTTC; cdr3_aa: CASSSGTSGGLYEQYF
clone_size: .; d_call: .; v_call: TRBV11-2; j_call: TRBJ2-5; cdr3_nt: TGTGCCAGCAGCTCCCTTAGTGGGGGGTTGGAGACCCAGTACTTC; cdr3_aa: CASSSLSGGLETQYF
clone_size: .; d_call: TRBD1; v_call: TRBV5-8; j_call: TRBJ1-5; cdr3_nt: TGTGCCAGCAGCCGAGGGGGCTATAGCAATCAGCCCCAGCATTTT; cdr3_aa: CASSRGGYSNQPQHF
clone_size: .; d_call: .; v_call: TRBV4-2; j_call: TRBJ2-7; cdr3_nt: TGTGCCAGCAGCCTCTTTTCCGGGACTGCCTACGAGCAGTACTTC; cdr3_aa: CASSLFSGTAYEQYF
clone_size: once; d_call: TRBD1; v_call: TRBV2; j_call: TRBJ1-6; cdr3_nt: TGTGCCAGCAACCCACAGGGGAGGTCCTATAATTCACCCCTCCACTTT; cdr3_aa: CASNPQGRSYNSPLHF
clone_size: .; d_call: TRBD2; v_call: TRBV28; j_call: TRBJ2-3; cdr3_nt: TGTGCCAGCAGTTTATCTTCGGGGGGGGCAGATACGCAGTATTTT; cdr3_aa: CASSLSSGGADTQYF
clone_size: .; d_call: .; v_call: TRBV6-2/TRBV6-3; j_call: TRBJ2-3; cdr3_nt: TGTGCCAGCAGTTACCTGGTTGATACGCAGTATTTT; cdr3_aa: CASSYLVDTQYF
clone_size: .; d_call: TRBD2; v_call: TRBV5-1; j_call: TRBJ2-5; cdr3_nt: TGCGCCAGCCCAGATTGGATCCGACTAGCGGGGGGGTACCAAGAGACCCAGTACTTC; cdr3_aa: CASPDWIRLAGGYQETQYF
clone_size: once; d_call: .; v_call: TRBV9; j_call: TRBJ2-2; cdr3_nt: TGTGCCAGCAGCGTAGGGAACGGGGAGCTGTTTTTT; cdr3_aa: CASSVGNGELFF
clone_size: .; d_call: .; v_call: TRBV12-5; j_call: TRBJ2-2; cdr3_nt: TGTGCTAGTGGTTTGATCCCCACCGGGGAGCTGTTTTTT; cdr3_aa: CASGLIPTGELFF
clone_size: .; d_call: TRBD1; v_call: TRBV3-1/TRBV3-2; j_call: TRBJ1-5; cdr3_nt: TGTGCCAGCAGCCAGACAGGGAGAGATCAGCCCCAGCATTTT; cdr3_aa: CASSQTGRDQPQHF
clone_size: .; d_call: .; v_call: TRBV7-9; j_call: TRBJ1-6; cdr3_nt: TGTGCCAGCAGCTCGGACCTTGGAGATTCACCCCTCCACTTT; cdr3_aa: CASSSDLGDSPLHF
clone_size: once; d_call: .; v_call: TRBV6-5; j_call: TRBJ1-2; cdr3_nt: TGTGCCAGCAGGGTTCAGGGACGCTATGGCTACACCTTC; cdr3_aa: CASRVQGRYGYTF
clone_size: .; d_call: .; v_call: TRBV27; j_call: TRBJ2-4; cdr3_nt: TGTGCCAGCAGTTCAATCGGACCAAGGCTAGCCAAAAACATTCAGTACTTC; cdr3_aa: CASSSIGPRLAKNIQYF
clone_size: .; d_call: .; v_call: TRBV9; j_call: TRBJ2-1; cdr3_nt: TGTGCCAGCAGCGTAGCCGGGGGACAGTACAATGAGCAGTTCTTC; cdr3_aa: CASSVAGGQYNEQFF
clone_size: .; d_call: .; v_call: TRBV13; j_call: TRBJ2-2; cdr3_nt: TGTGCCAGCAGCTTATTCGGATTGTCCGGGGAGCTGTTTTTT; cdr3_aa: CASSLFGLSGELFF
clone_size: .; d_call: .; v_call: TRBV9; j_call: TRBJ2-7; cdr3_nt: TGTGCCAGCAGCCCCGGTGACAGCCCCGGGTACGAGCAGTACTTC; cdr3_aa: CASSPGDSPGYEQYF
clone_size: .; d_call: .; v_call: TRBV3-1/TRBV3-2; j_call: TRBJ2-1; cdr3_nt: TGTGCCAGCAGCCAAGGGACTTCCTTCAATGAGCAGTTCTTC; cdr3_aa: CASSQGTSFNEQFF
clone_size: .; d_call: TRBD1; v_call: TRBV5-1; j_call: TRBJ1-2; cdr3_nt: TGCGCCAGCAGCTTACAGGGGGCAAGCTATGGCTACACCTTC; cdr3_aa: CASSLQGASYGYTF
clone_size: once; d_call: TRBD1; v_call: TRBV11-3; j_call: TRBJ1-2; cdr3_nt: TGTGCCAGCAGCCTAGGACAGGGGGGCTACACCTTC; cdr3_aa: CASSLGQGGYTF